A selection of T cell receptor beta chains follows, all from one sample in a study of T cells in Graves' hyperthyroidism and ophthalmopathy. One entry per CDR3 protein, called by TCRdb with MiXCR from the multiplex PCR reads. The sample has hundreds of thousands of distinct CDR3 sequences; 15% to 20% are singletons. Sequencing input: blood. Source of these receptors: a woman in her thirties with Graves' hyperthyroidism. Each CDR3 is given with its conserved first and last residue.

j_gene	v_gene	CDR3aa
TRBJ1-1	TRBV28	CASSPHDRPEAFF
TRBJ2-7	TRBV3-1	CASSLITGGHSYEQYF
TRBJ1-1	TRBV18	CASSPKGQGKSGVPEAFF
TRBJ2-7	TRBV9	CASSVWRDSYEQYF
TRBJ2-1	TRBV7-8	CASSHTSGPSVNEQFF
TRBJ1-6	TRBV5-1	CASSPGTDNSPLHF
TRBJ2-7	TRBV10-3	CAISEGPPSSYEQYF
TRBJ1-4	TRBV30	CAWSETLGRLFF
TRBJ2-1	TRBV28	CASSTGLAGVSYNEQFF
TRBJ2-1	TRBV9	CASSVAGGSSYNEQFF
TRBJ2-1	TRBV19	CASSITSGAYNEQFF
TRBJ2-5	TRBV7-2	CASSLGQVHETQYF
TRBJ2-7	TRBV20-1	CSARGNWEKQYF
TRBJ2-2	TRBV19	CASSYGTSLLTGELFF
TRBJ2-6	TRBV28	CASSFLRGAGANVLTF
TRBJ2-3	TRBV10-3	CAISDRGQGIDTQYF
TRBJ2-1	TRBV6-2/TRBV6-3	CASSPGLGYEQFF
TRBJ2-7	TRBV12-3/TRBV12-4	CASSPYQTSGSEQYF
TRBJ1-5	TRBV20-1	CSAIIGMNNQPQHF
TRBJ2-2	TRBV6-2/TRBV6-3	CASSRTSRVTGELFF
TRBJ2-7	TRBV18	CASSLDRLVYYEQYF
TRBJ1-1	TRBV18	CASSPTGGGTEAFF
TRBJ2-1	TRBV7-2	CASSLAGGTTNNEQFF
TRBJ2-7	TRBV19	CASSIWAGSSYEQYF
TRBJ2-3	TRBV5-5	CASSRGLRGLTDTQYF
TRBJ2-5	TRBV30	CASYLWETQYF
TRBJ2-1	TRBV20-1	CSARETNPSSYNEQFF
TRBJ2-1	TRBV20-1	CSAGRNEQFF
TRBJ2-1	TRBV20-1	CSVQGAYNEQFF
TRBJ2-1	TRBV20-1	CSADGQGPHLAGGAGQFF
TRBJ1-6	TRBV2	CASRGDGRPLHF
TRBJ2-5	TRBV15	CATSRVWGETQYF
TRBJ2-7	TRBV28	CASSPRLAGNYEQYF
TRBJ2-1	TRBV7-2	CASSLAGGPRDEQFF
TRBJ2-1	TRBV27	CASSLFPAGGDNEQFF
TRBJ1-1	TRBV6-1	CASSVSGDTEAFF
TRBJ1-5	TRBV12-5	CASGLGGGLGPQHF
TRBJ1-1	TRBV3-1	CASSRRQGAEAFF
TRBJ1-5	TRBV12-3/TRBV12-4	CASSPTGMGQPQHF
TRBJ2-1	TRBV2	CASSLIGPSYNEQFF
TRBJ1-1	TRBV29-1	CSVEDAGGTEAFF
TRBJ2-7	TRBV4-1	CASSQPPLRASSYEQYF
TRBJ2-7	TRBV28	CASSHPPRGVGAYEQYF
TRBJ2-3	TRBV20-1	CSARKGTRTLDTDTQYF
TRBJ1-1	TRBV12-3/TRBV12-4	CASSLSWDLMNTEAFF